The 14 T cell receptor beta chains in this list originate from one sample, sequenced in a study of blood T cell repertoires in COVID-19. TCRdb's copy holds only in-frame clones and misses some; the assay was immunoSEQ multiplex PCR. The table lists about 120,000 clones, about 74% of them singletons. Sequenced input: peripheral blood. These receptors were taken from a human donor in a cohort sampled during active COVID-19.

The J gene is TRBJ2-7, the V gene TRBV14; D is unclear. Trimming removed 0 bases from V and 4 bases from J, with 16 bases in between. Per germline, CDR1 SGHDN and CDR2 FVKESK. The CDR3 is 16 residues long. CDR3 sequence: CASSQDFGASYYEQYF. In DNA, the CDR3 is TGTGCCAGCAGCCAAGATTTCGGAGCGTCGTATTACGAGCAGTACTTC.

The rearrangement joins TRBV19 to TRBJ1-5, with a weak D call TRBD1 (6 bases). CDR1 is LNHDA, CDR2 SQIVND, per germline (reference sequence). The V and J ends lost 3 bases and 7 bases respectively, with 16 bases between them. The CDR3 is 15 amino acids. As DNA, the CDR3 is TGTGCCAGTAGTATCGGGGGGGGGCGAGAACAGCCCCAGCATTTT. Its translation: CASSIGGGREQPQHF.

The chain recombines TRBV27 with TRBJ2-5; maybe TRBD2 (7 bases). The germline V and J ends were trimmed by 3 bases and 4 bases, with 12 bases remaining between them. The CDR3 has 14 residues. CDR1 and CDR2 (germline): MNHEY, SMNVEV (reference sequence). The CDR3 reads CASSFEGGGETQYF. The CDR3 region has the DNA TGTGCCAGCAGTTTTGAGGGGGGGGGAGAGACCCAGTACTTC.

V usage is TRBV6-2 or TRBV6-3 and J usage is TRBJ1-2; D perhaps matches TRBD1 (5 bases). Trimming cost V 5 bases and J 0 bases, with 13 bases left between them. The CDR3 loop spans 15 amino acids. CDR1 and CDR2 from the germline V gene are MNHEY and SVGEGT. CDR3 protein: CASSLRGGANYGYTF. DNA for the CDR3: TGTGCCAGCAGTCTCCGGGGGGGAGCTAACTATGGCTACACCTTC.

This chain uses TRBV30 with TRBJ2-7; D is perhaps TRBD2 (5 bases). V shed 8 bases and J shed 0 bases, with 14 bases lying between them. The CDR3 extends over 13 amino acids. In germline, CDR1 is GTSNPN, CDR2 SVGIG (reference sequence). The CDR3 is CAVAPESSYEQYF. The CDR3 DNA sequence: TGTGCCGTAGCGCCGGAGTCCTCCTACGAGCAGTACTTC.

This CDR3 reads CASSQRLSNEKLFF. CDR3 DNA: TGTGCCAGCAGCCAGCGGTTATCGAATGAAAAACTGTTTTTT. The V gene is TRBV4-2, the J gene TRBJ1-4; D not resolved. The V end lost 3 bases, the J end lost 5 bases, and 10 bases lay between the germline ends. Germline CDR1 and CDR2: LGHNA and YNFKEQ. This CDR3 is built from 14 residues.

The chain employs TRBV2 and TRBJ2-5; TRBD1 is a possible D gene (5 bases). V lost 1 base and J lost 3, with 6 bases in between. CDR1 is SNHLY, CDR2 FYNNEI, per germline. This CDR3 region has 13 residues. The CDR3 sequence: CASSEGGEETQYF. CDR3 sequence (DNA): TGTGCCAGCAGTGAAGGGGGCGAAGAGACCCAGTACTTC.

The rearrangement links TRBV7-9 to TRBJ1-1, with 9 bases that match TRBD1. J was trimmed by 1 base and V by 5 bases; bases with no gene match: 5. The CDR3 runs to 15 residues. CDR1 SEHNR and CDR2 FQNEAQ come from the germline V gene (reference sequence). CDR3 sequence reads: CASSMGQGANTEAFF. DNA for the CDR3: TGTGCCAGCAGCATGGGACAGGGCGCGAACACTGAAGCTTTCTTT.

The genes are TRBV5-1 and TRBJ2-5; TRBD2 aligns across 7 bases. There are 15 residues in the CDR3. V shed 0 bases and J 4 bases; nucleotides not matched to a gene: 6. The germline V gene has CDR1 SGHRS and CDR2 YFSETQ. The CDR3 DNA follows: TGCGCCAGCAGCTTGGAGGGGAGGGACGCAGAGACCCAGTACTTC. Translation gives CASSLEGRDAETQYF.

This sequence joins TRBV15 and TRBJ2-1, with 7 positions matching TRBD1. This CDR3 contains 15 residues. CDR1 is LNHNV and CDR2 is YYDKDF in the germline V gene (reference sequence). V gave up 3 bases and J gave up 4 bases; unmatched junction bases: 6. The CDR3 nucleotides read TGTGCCACCAGCAGCCGGGACAGAGGTTACAATGAGCAGTTCTTC. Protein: CATSSRDRGYNEQFF.

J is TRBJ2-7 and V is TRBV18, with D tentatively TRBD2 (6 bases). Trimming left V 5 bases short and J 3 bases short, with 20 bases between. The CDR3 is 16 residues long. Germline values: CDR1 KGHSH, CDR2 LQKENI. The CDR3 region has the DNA TGTGCCAGCTCAAAGGACTACACGCCACTGTACTACGAGCAGTACTTC. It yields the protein CASSKDYTPLYYEQYF.

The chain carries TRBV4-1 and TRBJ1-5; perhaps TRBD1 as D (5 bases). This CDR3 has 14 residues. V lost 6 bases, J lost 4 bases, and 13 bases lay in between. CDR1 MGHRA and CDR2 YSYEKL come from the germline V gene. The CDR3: CASSFGTGNQPQHF. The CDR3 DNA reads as TGCGCCAGCAGTTTCGGGACTGGGAATCAGCCCCAGCATTTT.

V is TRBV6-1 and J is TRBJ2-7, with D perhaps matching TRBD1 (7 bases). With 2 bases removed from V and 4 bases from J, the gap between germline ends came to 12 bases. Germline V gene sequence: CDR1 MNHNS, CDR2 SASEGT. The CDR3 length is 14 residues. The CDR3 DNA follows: TGTGCCAGCAGTGAACAGGCAGGGGGGTACGAGCAGTACTTC. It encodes CASSEQAGGYEQYF.

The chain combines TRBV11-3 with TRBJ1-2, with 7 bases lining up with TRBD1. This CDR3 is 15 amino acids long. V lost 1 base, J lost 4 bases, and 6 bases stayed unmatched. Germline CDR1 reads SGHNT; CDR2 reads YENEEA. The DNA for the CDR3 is TGTGCCAGCAGCTTAGGTGGGACAGCGAGCTATGGCTACACCTTC. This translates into CASSLGGTASYGYTF. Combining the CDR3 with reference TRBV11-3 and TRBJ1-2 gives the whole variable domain EAGVVQSPRYKIIEKKQPVAFWCNPISGHNTLYWYLQNLGQGPELLIRYENEEAVDDSQLPKDRFSAERLKGVDSTLKIQPAELGDSAVYLCASSLGGTASYGYTFGSGTRLTVV.